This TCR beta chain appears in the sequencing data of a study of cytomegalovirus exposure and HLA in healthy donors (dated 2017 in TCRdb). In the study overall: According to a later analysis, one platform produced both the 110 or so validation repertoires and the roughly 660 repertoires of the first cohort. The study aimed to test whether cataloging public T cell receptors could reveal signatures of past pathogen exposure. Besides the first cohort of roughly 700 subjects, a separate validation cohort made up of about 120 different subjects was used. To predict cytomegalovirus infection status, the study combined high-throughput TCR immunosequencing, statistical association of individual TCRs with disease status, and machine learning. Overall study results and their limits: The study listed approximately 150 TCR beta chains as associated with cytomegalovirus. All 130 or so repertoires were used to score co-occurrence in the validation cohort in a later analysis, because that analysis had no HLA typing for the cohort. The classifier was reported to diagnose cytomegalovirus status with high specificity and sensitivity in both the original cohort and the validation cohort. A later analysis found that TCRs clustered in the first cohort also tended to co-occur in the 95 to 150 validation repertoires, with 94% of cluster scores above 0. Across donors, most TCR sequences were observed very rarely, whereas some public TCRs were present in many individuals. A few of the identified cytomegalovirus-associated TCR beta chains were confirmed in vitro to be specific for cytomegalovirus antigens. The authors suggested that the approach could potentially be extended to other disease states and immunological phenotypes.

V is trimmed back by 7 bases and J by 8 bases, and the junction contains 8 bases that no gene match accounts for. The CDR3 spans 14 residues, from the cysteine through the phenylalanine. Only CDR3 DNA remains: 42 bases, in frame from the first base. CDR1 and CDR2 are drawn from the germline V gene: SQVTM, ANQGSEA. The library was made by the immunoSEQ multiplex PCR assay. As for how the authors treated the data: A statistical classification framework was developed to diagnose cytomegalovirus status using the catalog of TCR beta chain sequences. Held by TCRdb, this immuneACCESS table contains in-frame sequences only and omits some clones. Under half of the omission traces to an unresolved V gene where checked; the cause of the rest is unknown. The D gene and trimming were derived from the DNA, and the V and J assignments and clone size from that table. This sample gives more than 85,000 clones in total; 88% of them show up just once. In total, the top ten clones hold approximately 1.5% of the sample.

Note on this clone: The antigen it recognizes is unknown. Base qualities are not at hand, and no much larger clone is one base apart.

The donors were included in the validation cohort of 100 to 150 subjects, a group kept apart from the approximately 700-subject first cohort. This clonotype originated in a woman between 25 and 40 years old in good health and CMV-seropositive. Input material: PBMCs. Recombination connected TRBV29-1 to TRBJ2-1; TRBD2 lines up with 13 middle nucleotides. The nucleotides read TGCAGCGGCACCACTAGCGGGAGGGCTCATGAGCAGTTCTTC. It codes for CSGTTSGRAHEQFF.